These 21 T cell receptor beta chains share one sample of origin, sequenced in a study of CD8 T cells in Susac syndrome. Random hexamers were used to reverse transcribe 0.5 to 1 ug of RNA. TCRdb ran MiXCR on the immunoSEQ multiplex PCR reads and lists one entry per CDR3 protein. The data show about 300,000 distinct CDR3 sequences, approximately 84% seen once. Sequenced: CD8+ T cells from PBMCs. These TCRs come from a human donor with multiple sclerosis.

The rearrangement joins TRBV7-8 to TRBJ2-5, with 9 nucleotides matching TRBD2. The germline V gene has CDR1 SGHVS and CDR2 FQNEAQ. The CDR3 is 15 amino acids. V trimming: 9 bases; J trimming: 5 bases; junction bases outside the gene matches: 13. Written as DNA, the CDR3 is TGTGCCAGTGGGGGTCGCGGGAGGGCCCTGGAGACCCAGTACTTC. The encoded protein is CASGGRGRALETQYF. The full variable domain, in which reference TRBV7-8 and TRBJ2-5 provide the parts outside the CDR3, is GAGVSQSPRYKVAKRGQDVALRCDPISGHVSLFWYQQALGQGPEFLTYFQNEAQLDKSGLPSDRFFAERPEGSVSTLKIQRTQQEDSAVYLCASGGRGRALETQYFGPGTRLLVL.

V and J are TRBV28 and TRBJ2-7, with 7 bases matching TRBD1. V gave up 7 bases and J gave up 5 bases; unmatched junction bases: 8. CDR1 and CDR2 from the germline V gene are MDHEN and SYDVKM. CDR3 length: 13 residues. CDR3 in amino acids: CASTYRGAHEQYF. The CDR3 DNA sequence: TGTGCCAGCACTTACAGGGGAGCCCACGAGCAGTACTTC.

This chain connects TRBV27 to TRBJ1-1; TRBD1 aligns across 8 bases. V lost 7 bases and J lost 3; bases outside the gene matches: 10. Germline lookup yields CDR1 MNHEY and CDR2 SMNVEV (reference sequence). The CDR3 covers 15 residues. The CDR3 DNA sequence: TGTGCCAGCACTACGGCAGGGGGCGGGCACACTGAAGCTTTCTTT. Residues: CASTTAGGGHTEAFF.

This chain joins TRBV6-2 or TRBV6-3 and TRBJ2-5; 7 nucleotides match TRBD2. J was trimmed by 7 bases and V by 6 bases; bases with no gene match: 14. The CDR3 totals 15 residues. CDR1 is MNHEY and CDR2 is SVGEGT in the germline V gene. The chain's CDR3 is CASSPGTITGRTQYF. CDR3 DNA: TGTGCCAGCAGCCCCGGGACTATCACTGGACGGACCCAGTACTTC.

This chain links TRBV7-9 with TRBJ1-2, with D unresolved. Germline-derived CDR1 and CDR2 are SEHNR and FQNEAQ (reference sequence). CDR3 length: 12 amino acids. The germline V and J ends were trimmed by 5 bases and 8 bases, with 12 bases remaining between them. This CDR3 is CASSPDERGYTF. The CDR3, as DNA: TGTGCCAGCAGCCCGGACGAGCGGGGCTACACCTTC.

The V gene is TRBV20-1, the J gene TRBJ1-2, with 7 bases fitting TRBD1. The CDR3 spans 14 residues. Germline V gives CDR1 DFQATT, CDR2 SNEGSKA (reference sequence). The V segment lost 1 base and the J segment 4 bases; nucleotides outside the gene matches: 6. CDR3 sequence reads: CSARVKAGGYGYTF. The CDR3 DNA follows: TGCAGTGCTAGAGTAAAGGCAGGGGGCTATGGCTACACCTTC.

The chain combines TRBV15 with TRBJ2-1, with 9 nucleotides matching TRBD2. CDR3 size: 17 residues. From germline, CDR1 is LNHNV and CDR2 YYDKDF (reference sequence). V shed 5 bases, J shed 2 bases, and the junction held 10 bases outside the gene matches. CDR3 DNA sequence: TGTGCCACCAGCGGATCGTCTCTAGCGGGAACCTACAATGAGCAGTTCTTC. Translated: CATSGSSLAGTYNEQFF.

This chain links TRBV19 with TRBJ2-1; unclear D gene. CDR3 length equals 13 residues. The ends were cut back, 5 bases at V and 4 bases at J, with 9 bases in the middle. CDR1 LNHDA and CDR2 SQIVND come from the germline V gene (reference sequence). The CDR3 spells CASSEARYNEQFF. CDR3 sequence (DNA): TGTGCCAGTAGTGAAGCCCGTTACAATGAGCAGTTCTTC.

This chain connects TRBV29-1 to TRBJ2-6; the D is unclear. Germline assignment: CDR1 SQVTM and CDR2 ANQGSEA. The length of the CDR3 is 13 residues. Trimming cost V 6 bases and J 0 bases, with 6 bases left between them. The CDR3 nucleotides are TGCAGCGTGGGCCTCTCTGGGGCCAACGTCCTGACTTTC. Translating gives CSVGLSGANVLTF.

This chain's CDR3 is CASSTTGGQGKNIQYF. CDR3 DNA sequence: TGTGCCAGCAGCACGACCGGGGGACAGGGGAAAAACATTCAGTACTTC. V gene TRBV7-8 combines with J gene TRBJ2-4; 10 nucleotides match TRBD1. This CDR3 contains 16 residues. J lost 4 bases, V lost 5 bases, and 8 bases had no gene match. Germline V lookup: CDR1 SGHVS, CDR2 FQNEAQ.

This clonotype was found once. The gene calls are TRBV9 and TRBJ1-2; possibly TRBD1 for D (6 bases). V was cut by 4 bases and J by 6 bases, with 19 bases left in between. Germline V gene data show CDR1 as SGDLS and CDR2 as YYNGEE. The CDR3 contains 15 residues. The CDR3 DNA is TGTGCCAGCAGCCCCCTTCGTATCGAGGGGGATGGCTACACCTTC. Translating it yields CASSPLRIEGDGYTF.

The genes are TRBV5-6 and TRBJ2-7; the match to TRBD2 covers 7 bases. With V trimmed by 1 base and J by 0 bases, 10 bases remained unmatched. The CDR3 length is 17 residues. Germline assignment: CDR1 SGHDT and CDR2 YYEEEE. This CDR3 is CASSLRPGGPGSYEQYF. The CDR3 bases are TGTGCCAGCAGCTTGAGGCCGGGGGGTCCCGGCTCCTACGAGCAGTACTTC.

The V call is TRBV4-1, the J call TRBJ2-1; possible D gene TRBD2, 6 bases. CDR3 length: 16 amino acids. Germline V gives CDR1 MGHRA, CDR2 YSYEKL. Trimming removed 4 bases from V and 6 bases from J, with 19 bases in between. CDR3 DNA sequence: TGCGCCAGCAGCCGGAATCTCCGGGACTGGCCCAATGAGCAGTTCTTC. Amino acid sequence: CASSRNLRDWPNEQFF.

The chain couples TRBV20-1 to TRBJ1-5; TRBD1 matches 7 bases. Germline V gene data show CDR1 as DFQATT and CDR2 as SNEGSKA (reference sequence). This CDR3 has 15 amino acids. V lost 3 bases to trimming and J lost 1 base; unmatched junction nucleotides: 6. CDR3 loop: CSASKGARSNQPQHF. In DNA, the CDR3 is TGCAGTGCTAGTAAGGGGGCTAGGAGCAATCAGCCCCAGCATTTT.

On this clonotype itself: A read error is likely, as this CDR3 ends without the conserved phenylalanine or tryptophan. The chain joins TRBV27 to TRBJ1-1; D is undetermined. There are 14 residues in the CDR3. Per germline, CDR1 MNHEY and CDR2 SMNVEV (reference sequence). Trimming removed 5 bases at V and 0 bases at J, with 10 bases between. CDR3 bases: TGTGCCAGCAGTAACAGAGCCATGAACACTGAAGCTTTCCTT. It translates to CASSNRAMNTEAFL.

This clonotype came up a few times. The chain combines TRBV5-4 with TRBJ2-7; 7 bases are a match to TRBD2. The germline CDR1 and CDR2 sequences are SGHNT and YYREEE (reference sequence). V was clipped by 3 bases and J by 4 bases; unmatched bases: 4. The CDR3 is 13 amino acids. The CDR3 region is CASSSSGTYEQYF. CDR3 nucleotides: TGTGCCAGCAGCTCCAGCGGGACTTACGAGCAGTACTTC.

The rearrangement joins TRBV4-1 to TRBJ1-2; 9 bases match TRBD1. V was pared by 1 base and J by 2 bases, with 11 bases of the junction left unmatched. The CDR3 extends over 18 amino acids. Germline lookup yields CDR1 MGHRA and CDR2 YSYEKL. The CDR3 nucleotides are TGCGCCAGCAGCCAAGGCCCCCCCGGGACAGGGCTAAACTATGGCTACACCTTC. Its protein is CASSQGPPGTGLNYGYTF.

This chain links TRBV27 with TRBJ2-7; perhaps TRBD2 as D (6 bases). Trimming left V 2 bases short and J 5 bases short, with 19 bases between. The CDR3 sequence is 16 residues long. CDR1 is MNHEY and CDR2 is SMNVEV in the germline V gene (reference sequence). The CDR3 sequence: CASSLSLGGIVHEQYF. The CDR3 DNA follows: TGTGCCAGCAGTTTAAGCCTTGGGGGGATTGTTCACGAGCAGTACTTC.

The chain joins TRBV16 to TRBJ1-1, with a tentative D call TRBD1 (6 bases). The germline V and J ends were trimmed by 0 bases and 4 bases, with 15 bases remaining between them. The CDR3 is made up of 16 amino acids. Per germline, CDR1 KGHSY and CDR2 FQNENV. In DNA, the CDR3 is TGTGCCAGCAGCCAATCGGTTAACACAGGGTCCACTGAAGCTTTCTTT. Amino acid sequence: CASSQSVNTGSTEAFF.

The chain links TRBV7-9 to TRBJ1-1; TRBD1 is a possible D gene (6 bases). Germline loops: CDR1 SEHNR, CDR2 FQNEAQ (reference sequence). With 1 base removed from V and 5 bases from J, the gap between germline ends came to 11 bases. The CDR3 is made up of 14 amino acids. The CDR3 bases are TGTGCCAGCAGCTTAGGTTGGGGGCTAACTGAAGCTTTCTTT. As protein: CASSLGWGLTEAFF.

This chain links TRBV27 with TRBJ2-4, with D perhaps assigned TRBD1 or TRBD2 (5 bases each). The germline CDR1 and CDR2 sequences are MNHEY and SMNVEV (reference sequence). Trimming took off 5 bases at V and 1 base at J, with 18 bases between the two ends. This CDR3 has 17 amino acids. The CDR3 DNA reads TGTGCCAGCAGTGCTTTCTACAGGAGGAAGGCCAAAAACATTCAGTACTTC. Its translation is CASSAFYRRKAKNIQYF.